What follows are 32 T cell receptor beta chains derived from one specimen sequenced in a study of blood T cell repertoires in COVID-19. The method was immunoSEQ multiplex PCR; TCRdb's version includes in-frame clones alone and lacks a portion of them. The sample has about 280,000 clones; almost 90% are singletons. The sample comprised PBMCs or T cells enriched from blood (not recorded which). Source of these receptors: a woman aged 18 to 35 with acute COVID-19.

This CDR3 is CASSYFLAGVNEQFF. Written as DNA, the CDR3 is TGTGCCAGCAGTTACTTTCTAGCGGGGGTCAATGAGCAGTTCTTC. This chain joins TRBV6-5 and TRBJ2-1; TRBD2 matches 10 bases. Per the germline V gene, CDR1 is MNHEY and CDR2 is SVGAGI. V lost 1 base and J lost 6; bases outside the gene matches: 3. This CDR3 spans 15 amino acids.

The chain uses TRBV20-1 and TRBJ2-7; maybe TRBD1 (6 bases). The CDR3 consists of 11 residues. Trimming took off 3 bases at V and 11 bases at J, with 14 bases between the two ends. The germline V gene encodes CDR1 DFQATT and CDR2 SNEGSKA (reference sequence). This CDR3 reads CSASRAPGEYF. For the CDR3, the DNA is TGCAGTGCTAGCCGAGCGCCAGGGGAGTACTTC.

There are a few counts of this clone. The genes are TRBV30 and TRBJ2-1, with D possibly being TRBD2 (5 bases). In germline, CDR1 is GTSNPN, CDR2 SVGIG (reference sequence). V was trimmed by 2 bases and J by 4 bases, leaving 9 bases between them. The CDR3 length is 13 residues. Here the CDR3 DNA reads TGTGCCTGGAGTTTGGAGGAGTACAATGAGCAGTTCTTC. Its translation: CAWSLEEYNEQFF.

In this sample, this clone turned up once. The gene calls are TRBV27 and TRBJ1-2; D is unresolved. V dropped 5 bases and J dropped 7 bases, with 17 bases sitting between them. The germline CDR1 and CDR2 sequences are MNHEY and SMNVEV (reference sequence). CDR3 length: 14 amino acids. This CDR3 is CASSPFLGMGGYTF. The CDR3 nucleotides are TGTGCCAGCAGTCCATTTCTCGGGATGGGTGGCTACACCTTC.

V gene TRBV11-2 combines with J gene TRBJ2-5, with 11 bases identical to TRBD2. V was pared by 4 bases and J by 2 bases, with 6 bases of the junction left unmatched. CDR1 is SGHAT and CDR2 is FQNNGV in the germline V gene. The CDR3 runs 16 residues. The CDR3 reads CASSSGSGRGQETQYF. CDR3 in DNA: TGTGCCAGCAGCTCGGGTAGCGGGAGGGGTCAAGAGACCCAGTACTTC.

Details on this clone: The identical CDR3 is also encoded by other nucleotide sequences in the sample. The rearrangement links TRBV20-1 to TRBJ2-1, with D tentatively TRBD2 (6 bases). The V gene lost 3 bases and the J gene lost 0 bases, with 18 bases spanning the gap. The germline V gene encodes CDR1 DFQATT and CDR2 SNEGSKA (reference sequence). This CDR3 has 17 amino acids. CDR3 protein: CSASTLIADSSYNEQFF. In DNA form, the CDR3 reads TGCAGTGCTAGTACCTTGATAGCGGACTCCTCCTACAATGAGCAGTTCTTC.

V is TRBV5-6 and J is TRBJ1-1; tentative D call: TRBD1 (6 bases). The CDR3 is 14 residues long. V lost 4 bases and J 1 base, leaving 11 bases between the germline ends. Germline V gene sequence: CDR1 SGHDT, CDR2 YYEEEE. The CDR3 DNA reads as TGTGCCAGCAGCCGCGGACAGTGGAACACTGAAGCTTTCTTT. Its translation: CASSRGQWNTEAFF.

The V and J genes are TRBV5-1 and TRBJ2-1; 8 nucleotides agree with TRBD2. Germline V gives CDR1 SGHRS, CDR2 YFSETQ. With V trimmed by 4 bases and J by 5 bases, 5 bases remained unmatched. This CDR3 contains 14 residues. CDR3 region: CASSQGLAHNEQFF. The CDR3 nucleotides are TGCGCCAGCAGCCAAGGACTAGCTCACAATGAGCAGTTCTTC.

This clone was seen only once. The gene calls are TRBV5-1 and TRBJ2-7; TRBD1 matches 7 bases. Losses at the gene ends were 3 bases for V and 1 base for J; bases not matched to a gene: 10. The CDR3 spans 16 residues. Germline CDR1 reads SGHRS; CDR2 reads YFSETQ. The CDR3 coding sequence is TGCGCCAGCAGCTCCAACCTTCCAGGGGGTTCCTACGAGCAGTACTTC. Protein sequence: CASSSNLPGGSYEQYF. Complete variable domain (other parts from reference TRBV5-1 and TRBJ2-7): KAGVTQTPRYLIKTRGQQVTLSCSPISGHRSVSWYQQTPGQGLQFLFEYFSETQRNKGNFPGRFSGRQFSNSRSEMNVSTLELGDSALYLCASSSNLPGGSYEQYFGPGTRLTVT.

The CDR3 nucleotides read TGTGCCAGCACTAGAGGGCGGGGCGGGGAGCTGTTTTTT. The encoded protein is CASTRGRGGELFF. This chain joins TRBV6-5 and TRBJ2-2, with D possibly TRBD2 on 6 matching bases. The V end was cut by 7 bases, the J end by 7 bases, with 13 bases between. Germline CDR1 reads MNHEY; CDR2 reads SVGAGI. The CDR3 spans 13 residues.

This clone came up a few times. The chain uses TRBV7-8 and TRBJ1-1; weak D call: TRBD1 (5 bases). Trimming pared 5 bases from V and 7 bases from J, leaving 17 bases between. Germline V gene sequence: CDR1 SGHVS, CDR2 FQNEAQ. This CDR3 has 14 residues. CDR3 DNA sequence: TGTGCCAGCAGCCAGGAGGGGTTCCGACATGAAGCTTTCTTT. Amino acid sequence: CASSQEGFRHEAFF. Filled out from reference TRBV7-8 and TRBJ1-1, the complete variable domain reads GAGVSQSPRYKVAKRGQDVALRCDPISGHVSLFWYQQALGQGPEFLTYFQNEAQLDKSGLPSDRFFAERPEGSVSTLKIQRTQQEDSAVYLCASSQEGFRHEAFFGQGTRLTVV.

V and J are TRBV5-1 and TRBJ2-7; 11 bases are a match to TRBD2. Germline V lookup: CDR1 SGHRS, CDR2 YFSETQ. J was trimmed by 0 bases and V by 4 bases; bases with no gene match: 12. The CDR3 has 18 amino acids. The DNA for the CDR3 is TGCGCCAGCAGCCAGGGGACTACTGGGACTAGCGGCTCCTACGAGCAGTACTTC. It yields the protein CASSQGTTGTSGSYEQYF.

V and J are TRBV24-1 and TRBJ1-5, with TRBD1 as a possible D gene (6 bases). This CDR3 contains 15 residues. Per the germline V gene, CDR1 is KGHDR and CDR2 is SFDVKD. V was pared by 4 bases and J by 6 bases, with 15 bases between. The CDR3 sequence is CATSDRTGWGQPQHF. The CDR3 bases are TGTGCCACCAGTGACAGAACAGGGTGGGGTCAGCCCCAGCATTTT.

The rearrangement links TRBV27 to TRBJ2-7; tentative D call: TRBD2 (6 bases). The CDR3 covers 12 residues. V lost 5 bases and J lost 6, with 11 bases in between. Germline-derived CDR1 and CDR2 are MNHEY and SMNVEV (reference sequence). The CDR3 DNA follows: TGTGCCAGCAGTAAGGAGGGGCTCGAGCAGTACTTC. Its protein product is CASSKEGLEQYF.

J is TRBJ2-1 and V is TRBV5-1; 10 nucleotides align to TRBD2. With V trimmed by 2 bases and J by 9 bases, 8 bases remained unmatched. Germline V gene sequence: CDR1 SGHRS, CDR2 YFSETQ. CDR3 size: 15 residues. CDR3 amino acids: CASSFGPSGRGEQFF. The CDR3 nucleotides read TGCGCCAGCAGCTTTGGTCCTAGCGGGAGAGGTGAGCAGTTCTTC.

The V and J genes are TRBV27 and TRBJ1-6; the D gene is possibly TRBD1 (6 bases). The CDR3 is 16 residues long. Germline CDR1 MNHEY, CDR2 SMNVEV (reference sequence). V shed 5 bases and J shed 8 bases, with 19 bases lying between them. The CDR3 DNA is TGTGCCAGCAGTCTTAAAGCAGGGGCGTTTGATTCACCCCTCCACTTT. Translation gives CASSLKAGAFDSPLHF.

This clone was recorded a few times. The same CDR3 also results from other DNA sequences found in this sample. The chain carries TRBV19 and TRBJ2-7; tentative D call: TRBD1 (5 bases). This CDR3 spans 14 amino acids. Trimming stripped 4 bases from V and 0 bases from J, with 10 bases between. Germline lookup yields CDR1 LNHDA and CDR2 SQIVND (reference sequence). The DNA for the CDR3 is TGTGCCAGTAGTACCAGGGATGGCTCCTACGAGCAGTACTTC. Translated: CASSTRDGSYEQYF.

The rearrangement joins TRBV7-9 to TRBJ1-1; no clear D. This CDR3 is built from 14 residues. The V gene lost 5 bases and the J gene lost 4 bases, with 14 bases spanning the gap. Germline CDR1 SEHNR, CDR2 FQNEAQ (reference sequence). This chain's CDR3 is CASSASGVLTEAFF. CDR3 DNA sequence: TGTGCCAGCAGCGCCTCGGGAGTCCTCACTGAAGCTTTCTTT.

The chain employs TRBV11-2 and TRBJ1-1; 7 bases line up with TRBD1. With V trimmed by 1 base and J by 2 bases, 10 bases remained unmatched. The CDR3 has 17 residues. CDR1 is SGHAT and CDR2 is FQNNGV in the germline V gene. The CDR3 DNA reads TGTGCCAGCAGCTTAGCCCCGTTGGGACAGCACAACACTGAAGCTTTCTTT. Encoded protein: CASSLAPLGQHNTEAFF.

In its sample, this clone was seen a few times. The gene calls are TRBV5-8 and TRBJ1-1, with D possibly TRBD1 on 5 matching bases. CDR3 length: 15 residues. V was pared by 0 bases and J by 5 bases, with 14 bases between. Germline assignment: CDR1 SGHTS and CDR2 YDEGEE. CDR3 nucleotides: TGTGCCAGCAGCTTGGCGGCGGGGCCTCGGACTGAAGCTTTCTTT. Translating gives CASSLAAGPRTEAFF.

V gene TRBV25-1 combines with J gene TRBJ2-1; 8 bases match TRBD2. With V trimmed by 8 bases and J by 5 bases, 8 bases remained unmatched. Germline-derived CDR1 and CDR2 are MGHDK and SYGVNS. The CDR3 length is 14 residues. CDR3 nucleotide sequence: TGTGCCAGCGGAAGACTAGCGAGACACAATGAGCAGTTCTTC. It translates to CASGRLARHNEQFF.

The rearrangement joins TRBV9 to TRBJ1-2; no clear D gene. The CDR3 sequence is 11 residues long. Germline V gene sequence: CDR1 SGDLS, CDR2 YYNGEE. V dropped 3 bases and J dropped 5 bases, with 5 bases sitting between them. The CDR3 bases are TGTGCCAGCAGCGCAACTTATGGCTACACCTTC. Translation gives CASSATYGYTF. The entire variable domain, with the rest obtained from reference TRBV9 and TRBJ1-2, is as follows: DSGVTQTPKHLITATGQRVTLRCSPRSGDLSVYWYQQSLDQGLQFLIQYYNGEERAKGNILERFSAQQFPDLHSELNLSSLELGDSALYFCASSATYGYTFGSGTRLTVV.

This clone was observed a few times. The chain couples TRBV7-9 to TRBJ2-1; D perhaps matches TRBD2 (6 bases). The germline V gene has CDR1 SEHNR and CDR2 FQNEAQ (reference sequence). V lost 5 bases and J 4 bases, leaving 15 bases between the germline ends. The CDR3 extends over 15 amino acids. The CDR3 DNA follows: TGTGCCAGCAGCCCCTGGGGCGCGGGGTACAATGAGCAGTTCTTC. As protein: CASSPWGAGYNEQFF. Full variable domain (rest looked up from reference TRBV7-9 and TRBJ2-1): DTGVSQNPRHKITKRGQNVTFRCDPISEHNRLYWYRQTLGQGPEFLTYFQNEAQLEKSRLLSDRFSAERPKGSFSTLEIQRTEQGDSAMYLCASSPWGAGYNEQFFGPGTRLTVL.

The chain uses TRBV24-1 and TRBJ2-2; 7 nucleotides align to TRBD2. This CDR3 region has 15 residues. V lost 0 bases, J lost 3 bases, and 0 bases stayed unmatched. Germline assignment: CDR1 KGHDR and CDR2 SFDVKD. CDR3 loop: CATSDLREDTGELFF. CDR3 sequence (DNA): TGTGCCACCAGTGATTTGCGGGAGGACACCGGGGAGCTGTTTTTT.

The CDR3 sequence: CSFELVAATPNEQFF. CDR3 nucleotide sequence: TGCAGCTTCGAACTGGTAGCGGCTACACCGAATGAGCAGTTCTTC. This rearrangement joins TRBV29-1 to TRBJ2-1; a weak D match, TRBD2 (6 bases). This CDR3 comprises 15 residues. V was shortened by 8 bases and J by 7 bases, with 24 bases between the two germline ends. Germline assignment: CDR1 SQVTM and CDR2 ANQGSEA.

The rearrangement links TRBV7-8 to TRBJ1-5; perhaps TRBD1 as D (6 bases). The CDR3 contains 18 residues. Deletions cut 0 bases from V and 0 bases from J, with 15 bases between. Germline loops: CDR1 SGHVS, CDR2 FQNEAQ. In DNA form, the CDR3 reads TGTGCCAGCAGCTTAGCGGATAGGACAGATTTTAGCAATCAGCCCCAGCATTTT. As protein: CASSLADRTDFSNQPQHF.

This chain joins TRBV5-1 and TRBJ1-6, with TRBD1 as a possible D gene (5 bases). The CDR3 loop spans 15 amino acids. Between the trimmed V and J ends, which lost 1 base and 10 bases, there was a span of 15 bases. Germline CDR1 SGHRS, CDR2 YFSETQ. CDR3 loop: CASSLWGWEDSPLHF. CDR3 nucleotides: TGCGCCAGCAGCTTGTGGGGCTGGGAGGACTCACCCCTCCACTTT.

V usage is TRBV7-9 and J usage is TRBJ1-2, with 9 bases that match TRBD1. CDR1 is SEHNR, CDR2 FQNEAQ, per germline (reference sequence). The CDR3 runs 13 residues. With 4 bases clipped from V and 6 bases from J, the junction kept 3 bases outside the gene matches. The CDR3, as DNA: TGTGCCAGCAGCTCACAGGGGGCTCATGGCTACACCTTC. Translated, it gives CASSSQGAHGYTF.

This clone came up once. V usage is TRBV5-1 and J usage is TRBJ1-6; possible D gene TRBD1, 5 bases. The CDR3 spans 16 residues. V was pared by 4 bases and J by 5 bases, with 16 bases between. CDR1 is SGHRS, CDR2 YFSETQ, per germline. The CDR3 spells CASSTRPDRDNSPLHF. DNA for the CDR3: TGCGCCAGCAGCACCCGACCTGACAGAGATAATTCACCCCTCCACTTT.

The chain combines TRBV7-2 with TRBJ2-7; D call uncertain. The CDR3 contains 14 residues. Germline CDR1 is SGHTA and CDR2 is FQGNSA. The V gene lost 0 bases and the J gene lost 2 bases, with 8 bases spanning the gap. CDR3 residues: CASSLAGDTYEQYF. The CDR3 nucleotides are TGTGCCAGCAGCTTAGCGGGCGATACCTACGAGCAGTACTTC.

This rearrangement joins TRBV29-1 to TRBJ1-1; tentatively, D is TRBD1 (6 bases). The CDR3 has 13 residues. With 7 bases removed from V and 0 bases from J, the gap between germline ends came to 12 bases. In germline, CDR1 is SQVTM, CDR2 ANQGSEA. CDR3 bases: TGCAGCGCAGAGCGGGACATGAACACTGAAGCTTTCTTT. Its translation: CSAERDMNTEAFF.

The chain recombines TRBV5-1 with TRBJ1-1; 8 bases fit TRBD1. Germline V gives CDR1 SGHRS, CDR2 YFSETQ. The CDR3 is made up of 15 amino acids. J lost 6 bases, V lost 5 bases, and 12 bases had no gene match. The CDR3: CASRPAGTGRAEAFF. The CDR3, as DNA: TGCGCCAGCAGACCGGCCGGGACAGGACGCGCTGAAGCTTTCTTT.